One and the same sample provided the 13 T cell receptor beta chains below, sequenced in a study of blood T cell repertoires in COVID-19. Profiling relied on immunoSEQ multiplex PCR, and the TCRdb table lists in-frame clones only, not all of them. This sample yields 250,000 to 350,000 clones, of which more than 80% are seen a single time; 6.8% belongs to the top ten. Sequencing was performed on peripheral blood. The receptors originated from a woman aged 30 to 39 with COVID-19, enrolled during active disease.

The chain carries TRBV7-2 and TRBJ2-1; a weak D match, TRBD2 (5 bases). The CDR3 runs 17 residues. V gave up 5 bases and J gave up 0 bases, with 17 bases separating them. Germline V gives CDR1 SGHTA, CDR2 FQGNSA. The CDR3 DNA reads TGTGCCAGCAGCATCCCGGACTGGCGGACCTCCTACAATGAGCAGTTCTTC. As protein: CASSIPDWRTSYNEQFF.

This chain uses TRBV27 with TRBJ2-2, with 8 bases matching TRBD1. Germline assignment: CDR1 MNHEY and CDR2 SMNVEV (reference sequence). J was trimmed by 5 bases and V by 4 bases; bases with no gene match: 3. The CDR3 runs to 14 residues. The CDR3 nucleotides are TGTGCCAGCAGTTCAGGGGGCGGGACCGGGGAGCTGTTTTTT. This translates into CASSSGGGTGELFF.

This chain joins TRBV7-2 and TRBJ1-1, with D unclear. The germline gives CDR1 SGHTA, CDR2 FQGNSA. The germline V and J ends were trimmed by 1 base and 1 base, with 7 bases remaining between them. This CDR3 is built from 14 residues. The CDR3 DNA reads TGTGCCAGCAGCTTAGTGGTGAGGAACACTGAAGCTTTCTTT. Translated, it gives CASSLVVRNTEAFF.

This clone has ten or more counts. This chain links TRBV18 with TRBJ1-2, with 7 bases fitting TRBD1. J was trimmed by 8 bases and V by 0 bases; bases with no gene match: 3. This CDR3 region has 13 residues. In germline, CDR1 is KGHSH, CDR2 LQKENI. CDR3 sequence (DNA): TGTGCCAGCTCACCACCCGCAGGGGGAGGCTACACCTTC. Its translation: CASSPPAGGGYTF.

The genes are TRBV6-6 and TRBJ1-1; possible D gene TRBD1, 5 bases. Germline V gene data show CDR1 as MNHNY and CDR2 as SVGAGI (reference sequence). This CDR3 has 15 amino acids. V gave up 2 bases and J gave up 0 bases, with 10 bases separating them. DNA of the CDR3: TGTGCCAGCAGTTACGACAGTACCATGAACACTGAAGCTTTCTTT. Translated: CASSYDSTMNTEAFF.

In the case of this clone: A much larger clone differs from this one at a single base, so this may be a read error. The CDR3 spells CASSVDMNTEAFF. The DNA of the CDR3 is TGTGCCAGCAGCGTAGACATGAACACTGAAGCTTTCTTT. This rearrangement joins TRBV9 to TRBJ1-1, with unresolved D. Looked up from germline, CDR1 is SGDLS and CDR2 is YYNGEE. CDR3 length: 13 amino acids. Trimming took off 0 bases at V and 0 bases at J, with 3 bases between the two ends.

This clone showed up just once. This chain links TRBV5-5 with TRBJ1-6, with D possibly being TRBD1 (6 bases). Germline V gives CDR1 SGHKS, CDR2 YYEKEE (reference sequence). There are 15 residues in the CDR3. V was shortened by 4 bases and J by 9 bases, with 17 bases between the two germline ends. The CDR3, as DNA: TGTGCCAGCAGCATCGAAGGACAGCCTATTTCACCCCTCCACTTT. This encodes CASSIEGQPISPLHF.

The chain's CDR3 is CASSQLVAAYEQYF. The CDR3, as DNA: TGTGCCAGCAGCCAATTAGTCGCTGCCTACGAGCAGTACTTC. The rearrangement uses TRBV16 and TRBJ2-7; D is ambiguous. The length of the CDR3 is 14 residues. Germline V gene lookup returns CDR1 KGHSY and CDR2 FQNENV. Trimming shortened V by 1 base and J by 2 bases, and 9 bases separated the two germline ends.

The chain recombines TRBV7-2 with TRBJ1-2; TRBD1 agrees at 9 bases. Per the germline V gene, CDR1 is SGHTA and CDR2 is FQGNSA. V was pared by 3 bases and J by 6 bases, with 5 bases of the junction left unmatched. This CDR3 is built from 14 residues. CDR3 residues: CASSFAQGANGYTF. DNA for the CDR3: TGTGCCAGCAGCTTCGCACAGGGGGCAAATGGCTACACCTTC.

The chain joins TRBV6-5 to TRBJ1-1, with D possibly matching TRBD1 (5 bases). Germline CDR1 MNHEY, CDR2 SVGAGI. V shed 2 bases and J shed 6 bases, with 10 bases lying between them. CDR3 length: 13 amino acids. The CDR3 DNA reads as TGTGCCAGCAGTTACAGGGGCAAGGCTGAAGCTTTCTTT. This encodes CASSYRGKAEAFF.

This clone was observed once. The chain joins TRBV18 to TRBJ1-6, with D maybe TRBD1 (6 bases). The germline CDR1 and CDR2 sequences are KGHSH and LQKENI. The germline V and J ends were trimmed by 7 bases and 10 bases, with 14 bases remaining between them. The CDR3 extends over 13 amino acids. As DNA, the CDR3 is TGTGCCAGCTTGCTGGACAGTGGATCACCCCTCCACTTT. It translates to CASLLDSGSPLHF.

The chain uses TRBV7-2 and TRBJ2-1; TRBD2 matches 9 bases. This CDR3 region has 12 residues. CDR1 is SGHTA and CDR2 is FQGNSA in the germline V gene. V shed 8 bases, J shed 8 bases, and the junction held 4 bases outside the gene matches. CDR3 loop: CASRGGGYEQFF. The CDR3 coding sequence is TGTGCCAGCCGCGGGGGGGGCTATGAGCAGTTCTTC.

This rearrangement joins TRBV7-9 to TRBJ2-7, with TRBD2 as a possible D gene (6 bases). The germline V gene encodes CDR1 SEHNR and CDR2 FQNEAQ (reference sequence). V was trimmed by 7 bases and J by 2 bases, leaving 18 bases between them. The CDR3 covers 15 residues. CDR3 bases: TGTGCCAGCACCGTCGAGCGGGCCGGGACCTACGAGCAGTACTTC. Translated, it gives CASTVERAGTYEQYF.